A selection of T cell receptor beta chains follows, all from one sample in a study of shared clonotypes between healthy human individuals. Sequencing used immunoSEQ multiplex PCR; TCRdb keeps in-frame clones, though not all of them. The sample has some 2.1 million clones, 90% to 95% seen once. Sequencing was carried out using naive CD4+ T cells sorted from blood. The receptors originated from a man aged 18 to 30 in good health. The CDR3 runs from the conserved cysteine through the conserved F or W. Fields, in order: clone size, V gene, J gene, D gene, CDR3 protein, CDR3 DNA. A D gene is named only where the DNA matches it firmly. Size is stated for part of the rows, as once, few or many counts, or as a class when the clone is expanded.

.,TRBV25-1,TRBJ1-1,.,CASSEGGRNTEAFF,TGTGCCAGCAGTGAAGGGGGTAGAAACACTGAAGCTTTCTTT
.,TRBV18,TRBJ1-4,TRBD1,CASSQDRVEKLFF,TGTGCCAGCTCACAGGACAGGGTCGAAAAACTGTTTTTT
.,TRBV2,TRBJ1-6,.,CASSVEILSSPLHF,TGTGCCAGCAGTGTGGAAATCCTTTCGTCACCCCTCCACTTT
.,TRBV6-1,TRBJ2-3,.,CASSVGRGDRTDTQYF,TGTGCCAGCAGTGTAGGTCGGGGCGACCGCACAGATACGCAGTATTTT
.,TRBV27,TRBJ1-1,TRBD1,CASSFDRGILKAFF,TGTGCCAGCAGTTTCGACAGGGGGATATTGAAAGCTTTCTTT
once,TRBV9,TRBJ1-3,.,CASSVEREGIGNTIYF,TGTGCCAGCAGCGTAGAGAGGGAGGGGATTGGAAACACCATATATTTT
.,TRBV29-1,TRBJ2-5,.,CSVSGAEETQYF,TGCAGCGTGTCGGGGGCAGAAGAGACCCAGTACTTC
.,TRBV5-1,TRBJ1-5,.,CASSLAMGGFVYSNQPQHF,TGCGCCAGCAGCTTGGCCATGGGCGGATTCGTATATAGCAATCAGCCCCAGCATTTT
.,TRBV7-2,TRBJ2-7,.,CASSLAGTFSYEQYF,TGTGCCAGCAGCTTAGCCGGGACGTTCTCCTACGAGCAGTACTTC
.,TRBV29-1,TRBJ2-6,.,CSVDNSGANVLTF,TGCAGCGTCGACAACTCTGGGGCCAACGTCCTGACTTTC
.,TRBV29-1,TRBJ2-1,.,CSVAGVGGGSYNEQFF,TGCAGCGTTGCCGGTGTGGGTGGAGGCTCCTACAATGAGCAGTTCTTC
.,TRBV5-8,TRBJ2-3,.,CASSLETTPGGTQYF,TGTGCCAGCAGCTTGGAGACCACTCCGGGCGGTACGCAGTATTTT
.,TRBV11-3,TRBJ2-3,.,CASSLAGSTDTQYF,TGTGCCAGCAGCTTAGCCGGGAGCACAGATACGCAGTATTTT
once,TRBV7-8,TRBJ2-4,.,CASSEIWGASGKNIQYF,TGTGCCAGCAGCGAGATATGGGGGGCTAGCGGCAAAAACATTCAGTACTTC
.,TRBV10-3,TRBJ2-7,TRBD2,CAISGTSHSYEQYF,TGTGCCATCAGCGGGACTAGTCATAGCTACGAGCAGTACTTC
.,TRBV6-5,TRBJ2-1,TRBD1,CASRPAGTGINEQFF,TGTGCCAGCCGTCCGGCCGGGACAGGGATTAATGAGCAGTTCTTC
.,TRBV4-3,TRBJ2-5,.,CASSQDLPDPLGETQYF,TGCGCCAGCAGCCAAGATCTGCCAGACCCCCTCGGGGAGACCCAGTACTTC
.,TRBV5-4,TRBJ1-6,.,CASSLEGGLGPLHF,TGTGCCAGCAGCTTGGAGGGCGGTCTTGGTCCCCTCCACTTT
.,TRBV28,TRBJ1-4,.,CASSLRGEKLFF,TGTGCCAGCAGTTTGAGGGGGGAAAAACTGTTTTTT
.,TRBV4-1,TRBJ2-6,.,CASSQDWPHEGAGGANVLTF,TGCGCCAGCAGCCAAGACTGGCCTCACGAAGGGGCTGGTGGGGCCAACGTCCTGACTTTC
.,TRBV25-1,TRBJ1-2,.,CASSEFRGGIYGYTF,TGTGCCAGCAGTGAATTTAGAGGGGGGATCTATGGCTACACCTTC
.,TRBV7-2,TRBJ2-1,TRBD2,CASTLAGPYNEQFF,TGTGCCAGCACCCTAGCGGGACCCTACAATGAGCAGTTCTTC
.,TRBV6-5,TRBJ1-1,.,CASTYAQGNTEAFF,TGTGCCAGCACCTATGCCCAGGGGAACACTGAAGCTTTCTTT
.,TRBV6-1,TRBJ1-3,.,CASSSGGTGNTIYF,TGTGCCAGCAGTTCCGGAGGGACTGGAAACACCATATATTTT
.,TRBV27,TRBJ1-1,TRBD1,CASSVGTAMNTEAFF,TGTGCCAGCAGTGTGGGGACAGCCATGAACACTGAAGCTTTCTTT
.,TRBV29-1,TRBJ2-5,.,CSVRAASETQYF,TGCAGCGTCCGAGCCGCGTCAGAGACCCAGTACTTC
.,TRBV19,TRBJ2-2,.,CASRAGFGTGELFF,TGTGCCAGTAGGGCAGGGTTTGGCACCGGGGAGCTGTTTTTT
.,TRBV7-2,TRBJ1-2,TRBD1,CASSPGQGANYGYTF,TGTGCCAGCAGCCCGGGACAGGGGGCGAACTATGGCTACACCTTC
.,TRBV5-1,TRBJ2-1,.,CASSLEAYNEQFF,TGCGCCAGCAGCTTGGAGGCCTACAATGAGCAGTTCTTC
.,TRBV4-3,TRBJ2-7,.,CASSQGAAAEVEQYF,TGCGCCAGCAGCCAAGGGGCGGCAGCAGAAGTCGAGCAGTACTTC
.,TRBV19,TRBJ1-2,.,CASSIVYGYTF,TGTGCCAGTAGTATCGTCTATGGCTACACCTTC
.,TRBV7-3,TRBJ2-7,.,CASSRMALDEQYF,TGTGCCAGCAGCCGAATGGCCCTTGACGAGCAGTACTTC
.,TRBV27,TRBJ2-1,TRBD2,CASSLRLAGNNEQFF,TGTGCCAGCAGTTTACGACTAGCGGGCAACAATGAGCAGTTCTTC
.,TRBV10-1,TRBJ2-7,.,CASSPEGQTYEQYF,TGCGCCAGCAGTCCCGAGGGGCAAACCTACGAGCAGTACTTC
.,TRBV7-3,TRBJ2-1,.,CASSPTGEGNEQFF,TGTGCCAGCAGTCCTACAGGGGAGGGGAATGAGCAGTTCTTC
.,TRBV11-2,TRBJ1-1,.,CASSLSDTANTEAFF,TGTGCCAGCAGCCTATCGGACACCGCAAACACTGAAGCTTTCTTT
.,TRBV11-2,TRBJ1-3,.,CASSLDRTTGNTIYF,TGTGCCAGCAGCTTAGACCGGACGACTGGAAACACCATATATTTT
.,TRBV28,TRBJ1-2,.,CASRIGPYGYTF,TGTGCCAGCAGGATTGGACCGTATGGCTACACCTTC
.,TRBV9,TRBJ2-1,.,CASSVEGRGNEQFF,TGTGCCAGCAGCGTAGAAGGGAGGGGGAATGAGCAGTTCTTC
.,TRBV2,TRBJ1-1,.,CASRVGRGDTEAFF,TGTGCCAGCCGGGTAGGGAGGGGGGACACTGAAGCTTTCTTT
.,TRBV29-1,TRBJ1-1,.,CSVVNRLANTEAFF,TGCAGCGTTGTTAACAGGCTGGCGAACACTGAAGCTTTCTTT
.,TRBV7-2,TRBJ2-2,.,CASSLAQNTGELFF,TGTGCCAGCAGCTTAGCCCAGAACACCGGGGAGCTGTTTTTT
.,TRBV7-8,TRBJ2-7,.,CASSLEENSYEQYF,TGTGCCAGCAGCTTAGAGGAAAACTCCTACGAGCAGTACTTC